Listed here are 15 T cell receptor beta chains from one sample, sequenced in a study of blood T cell repertoires in COVID-19. Using immunoSEQ multiplex PCR, the repertoire was profiled, and TCRdb retains in-frame clones only, with some absent. The data contain 250,000 to 400,000 clones, roughly nine tenths of them seen just once; the ten biggest clones take up less than 3%. Sequenced input: peripheral blood. The receptors come from a woman in her twenties or thirties with COVID-19, enrolled during active disease.

The chain is built from TRBV15 and TRBJ1-4, with TRBD1 identical over 9 bases. Germline V lookup: CDR1 LNHNV, CDR2 YYDKDF (reference sequence). Trimming removed 0 bases from V and 4 bases from J; junction bases left unmatched: 0. There are 15 residues in the CDR3. The CDR3 DNA is TGTGCCACCAGCAGAGAGGACAGGGGTAATGAAAAACTGTTTTTT. This encodes CATSREDRGNEKLFF.

This rearrangement joins TRBV12-3 or TRBV12-4 to TRBJ1-4, with D unresolved. The CDR3 contains 13 residues. The V end was cut by 1 base, the J end by 14 bases, with 14 bases between. The CDR3 here is CASSLGSGEELFF. DNA for the CDR3: TGTGCCAGCAGTTTAGGTAGTGGAGAAGAGCTGTTTTTT.

This rearrangement joins TRBV7-9 to TRBJ2-7; a possible D gene is TRBD1 (5 bases). The CDR3 is made up of 13 amino acids. Germline V CDR1 and CDR2: SEHNR, FQNEAQ (reference sequence). V was shortened by 7 bases and J by 5 bases, with 15 bases between the two germline ends. The CDR3 sequence: CASTMGGRDEQYF. The CDR3 coding sequence is TGTGCCAGCACCATGGGTGGCAGGGACGAGCAGTACTTC.

The CDR3 spells CASSPQTGANTEAFF. The CDR3 DNA follows: TGTGCCAGCTCACCTCAGACAGGGGCTAACACTGAAGCTTTCTTT. J is TRBJ1-1 and V is TRBV18; TRBD1 agrees at 8 bases. Germline V gives CDR1 KGHSH, CDR2 LQKENI. Trimming at V came to 3 bases and at J to 2 bases, leaving 5 bases not matched to a gene. The CDR3 sequence is 15 residues long. Complete variable domain (other parts from reference TRBV18 and TRBJ1-1): NAGVMQNPRHLVRRRGQEARLRCSPMKGHSHVYWYRQLPEEGLKFMVYLQKENIIDESGMPKERFSAEFPKEGPSILRIQQVVRGDSAAYFCASSPQTGANTEAFFGQGTRLTVV.

The chain joins TRBV6-6 to TRBJ1-5; 8 bases line up with TRBD1. The J segment lost 3 bases and the V segment lost 5 bases, leaving 6 bases of the junction unmatched. The germline CDR1 and CDR2 sequences are MNHNY and SVGAGI (reference sequence). The CDR3 length is 15 residues. The CDR3 region has the DNA TGTGCCAGCAGTCCCAGGGGGCAGGTCAATCAGCCCCAGCATTTT. Its translation: CASSPRGQVNQPQHF.

V usage is TRBV5-1 and J usage is TRBJ2-6; TRBD1 matches 10 bases. Germline trimming cut 0 bases from V and 4 bases from J; bases unmatched to any gene: 7. The CDR3 spans 18 residues. Germline V gene data show CDR1 as SGHRS and CDR2 as YFSETQ. This CDR3 reads CASSLVGTGVSGANVLTF. In DNA, the CDR3 is TGCGCCAGCAGCTTGGTTGGGACAGGGGTCTCCGGGGCCAACGTCCTGACTTTC.

This chain uses TRBV5-5 with TRBJ1-2; 11 bases are shared with TRBD1. The CDR3 is made up of 17 amino acids. Germline CDR1 reads SGHKS; CDR2 reads YYEKEE (reference sequence). V was clipped by 2 bases and J by 4 bases; unmatched bases: 10. The CDR3 reads CASSLIPGQGDLYGYTF. CDR3 bases: TGTGCCAGCAGCTTAATACCGGGACAGGGGGACCTCTATGGCTACACCTTC. Using reference TRBV5-5 and TRBJ1-2 for the parts outside the CDR3, the full variable domain is DAGVTQSPTHLIKTRGQQVTLRCSPISGHKSVSWYQQVLGQGPQFIFQYYEKEERGRGNFPDRFSARQFPNYSSELNVNALLLGDSALYLCASSLIPGQGDLYGYTFGSGTRLTVV.

In its sample, this clone was seen once. This chain links TRBV11-2 with TRBJ2-1, with 12 bases matching TRBD2. V was clipped by 5 bases and J by 6 bases; unmatched bases: 17. This CDR3 is built from 19 residues. Germline CDR1 and CDR2: SGHAT and FQNNGV. The DNA for the CDR3 is TGTGCCAGCAGCCCCAGACTAGCGGGAGATTCATCTGTTCGCAATGAGCAGTTCTTC. Translated: CASSPRLAGDSSVRNEQFF.

The V call is TRBV7-6, the J call TRBJ2-1; the D is unclear. CDR1 and CDR2 (germline): SGHVS, FNYEAQ. This CDR3 is 13 amino acids long. V was trimmed by 5 bases and J by 9 bases, leaving 14 bases between them. CDR3 nucleotide sequence: TGTGCCAGCAGCGTTGCGAATGAGCGTGAGCAGTTCTTC. It yields the protein CASSVANEREQFF.

Many counts were recorded for this clone. This chain connects TRBV6-2 or TRBV6-3 to TRBJ2-7; possible D gene TRBD1, 5 bases. CDR3 length equals 13 residues. Trimming stripped 4 bases from V and 5 bases from J, with 12 bases between. CDR1 is MNHEY, CDR2 SVGEGT, per germline. The CDR3 region has the DNA TGTGCCAGCAGTTGGGCCCAGGGTCACGAGCAGTACTTC. This gives the protein CASSWAQGHEQYF.

The chain combines TRBV19 with TRBJ2-5, with unresolved D. The length of the CDR3 is 13 residues. Germline CDR1 LNHDA, CDR2 SQIVND (reference sequence). With 3 bases removed from V and 7 bases from J, the gap between germline ends came to 12 bases. The chain's CDR3 is CASSIWQATTQYF. Written as DNA, the CDR3 is TGTGCCAGTAGTATCTGGCAGGCTACGACCCAGTACTTC.

The V gene is TRBV28, the J gene TRBJ1-3, with D possibly matching TRBD1 (6 bases). The V gene lost 6 bases and the J gene lost 3 bases, with 18 bases spanning the gap. This CDR3 has 16 residues. Germline loops: CDR1 MDHEN, CDR2 SYDVKM. The CDR3 region has the DNA TGTGCCAGCAGCCCCCAGCGGGGGGCGATTGGAAACACCATATATTTT. Its translation is CASSPQRGAIGNTIYF. Supplemented by reference TRBV28 and TRBJ1-3, the full variable domain reads DVKVTQSSRYLVKRTGEKVFLECVQDMDHENMFWYRQDPGLGLRLIYFSYDVKMKEKGDIPEGYSVSREKKERFSLILESASTNQTSMYLCASSPQRGAIGNTIYFGEGSWLTVV.

CDR3 sequence: CASSPSDTNTEAFF. The DNA of the CDR3 is TGTGCCAGCTCACCTTCCGACACGAACACTGAAGCTTTCTTT. V and J are TRBV18 and TRBJ1-1; D remains unclear. The CDR3 sequence is 14 residues long. Trimming removed 3 bases at V and 1 base at J, with 9 bases between. The germline CDR1 and CDR2 sequences are KGHSH and LQKENI.

J is TRBJ1-1 and V is TRBV6-6; 10 nucleotides line up with TRBD1. V was clipped by 2 bases and J by 5 bases; unmatched bases: 8. The CDR3 spans 16 residues. Germline V gene sequence: CDR1 MNHNY, CDR2 SVGAGI (reference sequence). The CDR3 region has the DNA TGTGCCAGCAGTTACCCCTACGACAGGGGGCAGACTGAAGCTTTCTTT. Protein sequence: CASSYPYDRGQTEAFF.

This chain links TRBV11-3 with TRBJ2-1; 7 nucleotides agree with TRBD1. V dropped 1 base and J dropped 6; count of bases not matched to a gene: 6. This CDR3 has 15 amino acids. The V gene's germline CDR1 is SGHNT and CDR2 YENEEA. The CDR3 DNA is TGTGCCAGCAGCTTAGGAGGGACAGTAGGCAATGAGCAGTTCTTC. Translated, it gives CASSLGGTVGNEQFF.